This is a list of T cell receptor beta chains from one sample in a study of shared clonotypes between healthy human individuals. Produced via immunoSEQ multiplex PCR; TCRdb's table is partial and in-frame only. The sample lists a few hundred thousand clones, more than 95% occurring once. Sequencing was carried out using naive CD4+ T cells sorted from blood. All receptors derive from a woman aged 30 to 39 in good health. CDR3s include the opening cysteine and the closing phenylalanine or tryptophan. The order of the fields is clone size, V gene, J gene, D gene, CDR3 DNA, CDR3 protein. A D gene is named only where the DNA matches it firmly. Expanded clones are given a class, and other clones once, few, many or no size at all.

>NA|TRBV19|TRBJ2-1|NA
TGTGCCAGTAGTGTTAGCGGTTACAATGAGCAGTTCTTC
CASSVSGYNEQFF
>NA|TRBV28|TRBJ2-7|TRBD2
TGTGCCAGCAGTTTTAACGGGGGGACCTACGAGCAGTACTTC
CASSFNGGTYEQYF
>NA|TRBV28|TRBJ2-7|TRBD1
TGTGCCAGCAGTCTACTCCCCCGGACAGGGGAGCAGTACTTC
CASSLLPRTGEQYF
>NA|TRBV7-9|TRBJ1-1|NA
TGTGCCAGCAGGCAGATCGTCGAAGAAGCTTTCTTT
CASRQIVEEAFF
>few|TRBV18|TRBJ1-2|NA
TGTGCCAGCTCACCTTCTACACAAAGCTATGGCTACACCTTC
CASSPSTQSYGYTF
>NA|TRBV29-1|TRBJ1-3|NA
TGCAGCGTTGGTCCCACAGGTAGCTCTGGAAACACCATATATTTT
CSVGPTGSSGNTIYF
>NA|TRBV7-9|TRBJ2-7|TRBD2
TGTGCCAGCAGCCGCAACCTAGCGGGAGAACCCTACGAGCAGTACTTC
CASSRNLAGEPYEQYF
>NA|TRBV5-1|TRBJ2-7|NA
TGCGCCAGCAGCTTGGATCGGAGGAGCTCCTACGAGCAGTACTTC
CASSLDRRSSYEQYF
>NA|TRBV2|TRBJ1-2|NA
TGTGCCAGCAGTGAATATTTCGAGGACTATGGCTACACCTTC
CASSEYFEDYGYTF
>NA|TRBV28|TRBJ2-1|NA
TGTGCCAGCTCCCGGCCGAGCTCCTACAATGAGCAGTTCTTC
CASSRPSSYNEQFF
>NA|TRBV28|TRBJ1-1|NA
TGTGCCAGCAAGGATTTACGCGACACTGAAGCTTTCTTT
CASKDLRDTEAFF
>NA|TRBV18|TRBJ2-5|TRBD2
TGTGCCAGCTCCGGGACTAGCGGGAGAGAGACCCAGTACTTC
CASSGTSGRETQYF
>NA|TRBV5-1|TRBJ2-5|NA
TGCGCCAGCAGAATAGGGGACCAAGAGACCCAGTACTTC
CASRIGDQETQYF
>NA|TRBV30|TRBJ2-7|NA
TGTGCCTGGAGCCACGGACGGACCTACGAGCAGTACTTC
CAWSHGRTYEQYF
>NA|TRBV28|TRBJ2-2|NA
TGTGCCAGCAGTTTAGGTCCGATGAACACCGGGGAGCTGTTTTTT
CASSLGPMNTGELFF
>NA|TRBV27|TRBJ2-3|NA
TGTGCCAGCAGTTTATCGAGCGGGTCGCCAGCTAGCACAGATACGCAGTATTTT
CASSLSSGSPASTDTQYF
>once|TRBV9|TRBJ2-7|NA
TGTGCCAGCAGCGTAGATCATGAGCAGTACTTC
CASSVDHEQYF
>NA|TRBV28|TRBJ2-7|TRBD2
TGTGCCAGCAGACCAACTACGGGACTACACTTGGTTAAGCAGTACTTC
CASRPTTGLHLVKQYF
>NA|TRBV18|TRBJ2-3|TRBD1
TGTGCCAGCTCACCAAGGGGGCATGACACAGATACGCAGTATTTT
CASSPRGHDTDTQYF
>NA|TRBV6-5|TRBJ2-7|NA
TGTGCCAGCAGTCGCGGACAGTTCCCCCACGAGCAGTACTTC
CASSRGQFPHEQYF
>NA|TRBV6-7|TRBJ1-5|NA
TGTGCCAGCAGTTATGGGGAGGAGAGCAATCAGCCCCAGCATTTT
CASSYGEESNQPQHF
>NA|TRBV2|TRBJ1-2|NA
TGTGCCAGCAGTGTCCACTTCTCCTATGGCTACACCTTC
CASSVHFSYGYTF
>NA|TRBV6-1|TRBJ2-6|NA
TGTGCCAGCAGTGTACAGGAGCTCTACCACTCTGGGGCCAACGTCCTGACTTTC
CASSVQELYHSGANVLTF
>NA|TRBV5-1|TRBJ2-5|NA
TGCGCCAGCAGCTACCAGGAGGGTAGGGAGCAGTACTTC
CASSYQEGREQYF
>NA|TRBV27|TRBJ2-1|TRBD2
TGTGCCAGCAGTTTATCGAGGCTAGCGGGCCCTTCCTCCTACAATGAGCAGTTCTTC
CASSLSRLAGPSSYNEQFF
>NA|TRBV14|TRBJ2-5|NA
TGTGCCAGCAGCCAAGATATACTAGCCGAAGAGACCCAGTACTTC
CASSQDILAEETQYF
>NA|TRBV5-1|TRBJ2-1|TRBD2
TGCGCCAGCAGCTTGGCACTAGCGGGTAACAATGAGCAGTTCTTC
CASSLALAGNNEQFF
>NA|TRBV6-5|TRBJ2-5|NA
TGTGCCAGCAGTTTCAACTCGGGCGGGGAGACCCAGTACTTC
CASSFNSGGETQYF
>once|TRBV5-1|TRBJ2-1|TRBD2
TGCGCCAGCAGCTTGGTGGGCGGGAGGTTTTCCTACAATGAGCAGTTCTTC
CASSLVGGRFSYNEQFF
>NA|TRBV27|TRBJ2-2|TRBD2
TGTGCCAGCAGTTTCTCCGGGACTAGCGGGGTTAACACCGGGGAGCTGTTTTTT
CASSFSGTSGVNTGELFF
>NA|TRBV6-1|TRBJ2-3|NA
TGTGCCAGCAGCGGCGGGGTAGGACGCACAGATACGCAGTATTTT
CASSGGVGRTDTQYF
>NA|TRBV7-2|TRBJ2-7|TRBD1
TGTGCCAGCAGCTTGGGACAGGGGGTTTACGAGCAGTACTTC
CASSLGQGVYEQYF
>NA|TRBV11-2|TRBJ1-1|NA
TGTGCCAGCAGCTTATGGGGGAGGACTGAAGCTTTCTTT
CASSLWGRTEAFF
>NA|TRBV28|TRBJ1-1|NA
TGTGCCAGCGTTTATGGGGACCGACCGAGCGCTTTCTTT
CASVYGDRPSAFF
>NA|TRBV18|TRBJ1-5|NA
TGTGCCAGCTCTCAGGGCCCGGGGTTGGCCCAGCATTTT
CASSQGPGLAQHF
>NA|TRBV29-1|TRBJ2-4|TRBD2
TGCAGCGTTCGACCGGGACTACAAGACAACATTCAGTACTTC
CSVRPGLQDNIQYF
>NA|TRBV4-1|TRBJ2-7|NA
TGCGCCAGCAGCCACGGCAGACCCGTAACTAATGCCTCCTACGAGCAGTACTTC
CASSHGRPVTNASYEQYF
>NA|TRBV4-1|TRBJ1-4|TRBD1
TGCGCCAGCAGCCATCCCGGACAGGGGAGAACTAATGAAAAACTGTTTTTT
CASSHPGQGRTNEKLFF
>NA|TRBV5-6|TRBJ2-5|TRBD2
TGTGCCAGCAGCCATATAGCGGGAGAAGAGACCCAGTACTTC
CASSHIAGEETQYF
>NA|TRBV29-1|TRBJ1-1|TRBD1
TGCAGCGTCCATCAGACAAGCAGGGGGTACACTGAAGCTTTCTTT
CSVHQTSRGYTEAFF
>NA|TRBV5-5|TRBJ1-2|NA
TGTGCCAGCAGCTTTGCGGCAGAAGGGGGCTACACCTTC
CASSFAAEGGYTF
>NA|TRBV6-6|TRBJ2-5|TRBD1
TGTGCCAGCAGTTTGCGACAGGGGGCTACGGAGACCCAGTACTTC
CASSLRQGATETQYF
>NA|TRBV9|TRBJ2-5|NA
TGTGCCAGCAGCGTAGGAGTTCGGGACAAGGCGGAGACCCAGTACTTC
CASSVGVRDKAETQYF
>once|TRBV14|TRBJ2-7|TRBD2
TGTGCCAGCAGCCAACCCCCGGCTAGCGGGAGATACGAGCAGTACTTC
CASSQPPASGRYEQYF
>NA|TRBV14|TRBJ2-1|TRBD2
TGTGCCAGCAGCCAAGATTACTATGGGCTAGCGGTATACAATGAGCAGTTCTTC
CASSQDYYGLAVYNEQFF
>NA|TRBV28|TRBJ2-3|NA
TGTGCCAGCAGTTCTCATGGAGGACCCCCGGATACGCAGTATTTT
CASSSHGGPPDTQYF
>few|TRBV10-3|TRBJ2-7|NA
TGTGCCATCGCGAGGACACTATACGAGCAGTACTTC
CAIARTLYEQYF
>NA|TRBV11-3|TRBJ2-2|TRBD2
TGTGCCAGCAGTCCTGGGTTAGCGGGAAGGATGGAGCTGTTTTTT
CASSPGLAGRMELFF
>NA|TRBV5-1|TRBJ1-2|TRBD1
TGCGCCAGCAGCATACAGGGGTACTATGGCTACACCTTC
CASSIQGYYGYTF
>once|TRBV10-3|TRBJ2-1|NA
TGTGCCATCAGTTACCCCTACAATGAGCAGTTCTTC
CAISYPYNEQFF
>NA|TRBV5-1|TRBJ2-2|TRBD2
TGCGCCAGCAGCCCGACTAGCGGGAGCAACGGGGAGCTGTTTTTT
CASSPTSGSNGELFF
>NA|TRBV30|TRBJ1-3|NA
TGTGCCTGGACGCGCGTTGCTCCGGACACCATATATTTT
CAWTRVAPDTIYF
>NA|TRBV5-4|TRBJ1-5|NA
TGTGCCAGCAGCTTGGGGGGGGAGGTGGGCTCCATTCAGCCCCAGCATTTT
CASSLGGEVGSIQPQHF
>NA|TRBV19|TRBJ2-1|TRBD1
TGTGCCAGTAGTATACCTGACAGGGGGTACTACAATGAGCAGTTCTTC
CASSIPDRGYYNEQFF